This note documents a single T cell receptor (beta chain) sequence. The sample originates from a study of CD8+ T cells in alopecia areata. For the study at large: Treated patients were given oral tofacitinib, which was dosed at 5 to 10 mg twice daily.

Extraction and reverse transcription of RNA yielded cDNA as the sequencing template. Sequenced by immunoSEQ multiplex PCR; TCRdb stores in-frame clones only, minus some. The sample contains roughly 150,000 clones, more than 40% of which appear only once. CDR1 SGHRS and CDR2 YFSETQ come from the germline V gene. Germline trimming cut 4 bases from V and 6 bases from J; bases unmatched to any gene: 21. The CDR3 is made up of 18 amino acids. The clonotype originates from a human donor with alopecia areata. The chain couples TRBV5-1 to TRBJ1-2, with TRBD1 matching over 7 bases. Sequencing was done on a sample of CD4+ T cells sorted from blood. The CDR3 coding sequence is TGCGCCAGCAGCCCGACCGCGGCAGGGGGGCTTCGATCAAATGGCTACACCTTC. Its protein product is CASSPTAAGGLRSNGYTF.